One sample yielded the 27 T cell receptor beta chains listed below, sequenced in a study of T cell changes during pregnancy in multiple sclerosis. TCRdb's copy holds only in-frame clones and misses some; the assay was immunoSEQ multiplex PCR. The sample has tens of thousands of clones; roughly nine tenths are singletons. Sequences were derived from CD8+ T cells from peripheral blood mononuclear cells, sampled before pregnancy. These receptors were obtained from a female donor with multiple sclerosis, enrolled in a pregnancy study.

This clone was counted between two and nine times. The CDR3 protein is CASSPSSGGAPDTQYF. The CDR3 DNA follows: TGTGCCAGCAGTCCTTCTAGCGGGGGGGCCCCAGATACGCAGTATTTT. V and J are TRBV6-4 and TRBJ2-3; 12 nucleotides align to TRBD2. This CDR3 has 16 amino acids. Germline CDR1 MRHNA, CDR2 SNTAGT. V lost 5 bases and J lost 4; bases outside the gene matches: 7.

The chain uses TRBV6-1 and TRBJ1-6; TRBD1 agrees at 9 bases. CDR1 is MNHNS and CDR2 is SASEGT in the germline V gene. The ends lost 2 bases at V and 6 bases at J; junction bases unmatched: 8. This CDR3 is built from 17 residues. CDR3 in amino acids: CASSEWGGQGFNSPLHF. CDR3 DNA sequence: TGTGCCAGCAGTGAATGGGGCGGACAGGGGTTTAATTCACCCCTCCACTTT.

This clone is classed as medium-sized. The chain combines TRBV6-1 with TRBJ1-2, with 9 positions matching TRBD1. Germline CDR1 reads MNHNS; CDR2 reads SASEGT. This CDR3 has 15 residues. V trimming: 2 bases; J trimming: 7 bases; junction bases outside the gene matches: 8. The CDR3 DNA reads as TGTGCCAGCAGTGAAACATTAACAGGGGGCTTTGGCTACACCTTC. It codes for CASSETLTGGFGYTF.

The chain carries TRBV6-5 and TRBJ2-3, with 9 bases fitting TRBD2. J lost 4 bases, V lost 7 bases, and 6 bases had no gene match. The germline CDR1 and CDR2 sequences are MNHEY and SVGAGI. This CDR3 is 14 amino acids long. The CDR3 DNA reads as TGTGCCAGCACCCAAGGCGGGGGGGCAGATACGCAGTATTTT. This codes for CASTQGGGADTQYF.

The chain couples TRBV2 to TRBJ1-4; the D is unclear. The CDR3 runs to 15 residues. Germline CDR1 SNHLY, CDR2 FYNNEI. The V end was cut by 6 bases, the J end by 8 bases, with 19 bases between. CDR3 loop: CASSETGEVVEKLFF. The CDR3, as DNA: TGTGCCAGCAGCGAGACGGGAGAGGTTGTCGAAAAACTGTTTTTT.

V is TRBV10-3 and J is TRBJ1-2; D may be TRBD1 (6 bases). The V gene lost 9 bases and the J gene lost 4 bases, with 18 bases spanning the gap. In germline, CDR1 is ENHRY, CDR2 SYGVKD. This CDR3 is built from 14 residues. The CDR3 nucleotides are TGTGCCATGGGTGGCGGGGGCTTACCCTATGGCTACACCTTC. Translation: CAMGGGGLPYGYTF.

This rearrangement joins TRBV9 to TRBJ1-1, with 7 nucleotides matching TRBD1. V shed 3 bases and J 4 bases; nucleotides not matched to a gene: 6. The germline V gene encodes CDR1 SGDLS and CDR2 YYNGEE. The CDR3 spans 14 residues. The CDR3 loop reads CASSAYRGGTEAFF. DNA of the CDR3: TGTGCCAGCAGCGCGTACAGGGGTGGCACTGAAGCTTTCTTT.

Worth noting for this clone: The germline gene is not matched at one end of the junction; a read error may be the cause. The chain uses TRBV7-9 and TRBJ2-5, with D perhaps TRBD1 (6 bases). The CDR3 runs 11 residues. In germline, CDR1 is SEHNR, CDR2 FQNEAQ (reference sequence). The CDR3 sequence is CASSQYGQNHF. The CDR3 coding sequence is TGTGCCAGCAGCCAATACGGACAGAACCACTTC. Filled out from reference TRBV7-9 and TRBJ2-5, the complete variable domain reads DTGVSQNPRHKITKRGQNVTFRCDPISEHNRLYWYRQTLGQGPEFLTYFQNEAQLEKSRLLSDRFSAERPKGSFSTLEIQRTEQGDSAMYLCASSQYGQNHFGPGTRLLVL.

Concerning this clone: The same CDR3 arises from other DNA sequences in this sample as well. The chain employs TRBV9 and TRBJ2-1, with 7 bases that match TRBD1. Germline trimming cut 0 bases from V and 2 bases from J; bases unmatched to any gene: 2. The CDR3 length is 15 residues. The germline CDR1 and CDR2 sequences are SGDLS and YYNGEE. The CDR3 bases are TGTGCCAGCAGCGTAGGAGGGGGCCCCTACAATGAGCAGTTCTTC. The encoded protein is CASSVGGGPYNEQFF.

By share, this clone counts as medium-sized (0.01 to 0.1%). J is TRBJ2-7 and V is TRBV6-1, with TRBD2 as a possible D gene (7 bases). CDR1 is MNHNS, CDR2 SASEGT, per germline. V gave up 0 bases and J gave up 0 bases, with 9 bases separating them. CDR3 size: 15 residues. The CDR3 is CASSEAGGASYEQYF. The CDR3 DNA follows: TGTGCCAGCAGTGAAGCGGGGGGGGCCTCCTACGAGCAGTACTTC.

The chain is built from TRBV5-1 and TRBJ1-2; D is unresolved. V was cut by 7 bases and J by 5 bases, with 21 bases left in between. The CDR3 extends over 15 amino acids. CDR1 is SGHRS and CDR2 is YFSETQ in the germline V gene. CDR3 nucleotide sequence: TGCGCCAGCCGGATGAGGAGGGAACCTCCATATGGCTACACCTTC. The encoded protein is CASRMRREPPYGYTF.

The chain uses TRBV5-6 and TRBJ2-5; 7 positions match TRBD1. This CDR3 contains 14 residues. Germline V gene data show CDR1 as SGHDT and CDR2 as YYEEEE. The J segment lost 3 bases and the V segment lost 1 base, leaving 3 bases of the junction unmatched. The CDR3 loop is CASSLTGEKETQYF. The CDR3 bases are TGTGCCAGCAGCTTGACAGGGGAGAAAGAGACCCAGTACTTC.

This clone was found a few times. The V call is TRBV2, the J call TRBJ2-6; 8 positions agree with TRBD1. Germline V lookup: CDR1 SNHLY, CDR2 FYNNEI. Trimming removed 9 bases from V and 3 bases from J; junction bases left unmatched: 10. This CDR3 has 16 residues. This chain's CDR3 is CARGTGDPGGANVLTF. CDR3 in DNA: TGTGCCAGAGGGACAGGCGACCCCGGTGGGGCCAACGTCCTGACTTTC.

The rearrangement uses TRBV4-3 and TRBJ2-3, with D unresolved. The CDR3 runs to 14 residues. The germline V gene has CDR1 LGHNA and CDR2 YSLEER. Trimming cost V 3 bases and J 2 bases, with 9 bases left between them. The CDR3 DNA is TGCGCCAGCAGCCAGAGAGGATTCACAGATACGCAGTATTTT. This codes for CASSQRGFTDTQYF.

This chain joins TRBV9 and TRBJ2-2; 10 nucleotides agree with TRBD1. J was trimmed by 6 bases and V by 0 bases; bases with no gene match: 2. Germline values: CDR1 SGDLS, CDR2 YYNGEE. CDR3 size: 15 residues. Written as DNA, the CDR3 is TGTGCCAGCAGCGTAGCGGGGACAGGGGCCGGGGAGCTGTTTTTT. Translated: CASSVAGTGAGELFF.

The chain joins TRBV10-3 to TRBJ2-3; 9 bases are shared with TRBD1. V lost 6 bases to trimming and J lost 6 bases; unmatched junction nucleotides: 7. The CDR3 covers 14 residues. Germline V lookup: CDR1 ENHRY, CDR2 SYGVKD. The DNA for the CDR3 is TGTGCCATCAGCGGGACAGGGAGAAGGGATACGCAGTATTTT. Protein: CAISGTGRRDTQYF.

V is TRBV6-6 and J is TRBJ2-4; tentatively, D is TRBD1 (6 bases). The V end lost 5 bases, the J end lost 4 bases, and 15 bases lay between the germline ends. Germline CDR1 reads MNHNY; CDR2 reads SVGAGI (reference sequence). The CDR3 sequence is 15 residues long. Here the CDR3 reads CASSRTRDKKNIQYF. CDR3 bases: TGTGCCAGCAGTCGAACTCGGGACAAGAAAAACATTCAGTACTTC.

In its sample, this clone was seen a few times. The chain joins TRBV6-4 to TRBJ2-3; 7 positions match TRBD2. V trimming: 2 bases; J trimming: 4 bases; junction bases outside the gene matches: 9. The CDR3 contains 16 residues. Germline V gene data show CDR1 as MRHNA and CDR2 as SNTAGT. The DNA for the CDR3 is TGTGCCAGCAGTGACAAAGCTGGCGGGGGAGCAGATACGCAGTATTTT. Translated, it gives CASSDKAGGGADTQYF.

The chain carries TRBV5-4 and TRBJ1-1, with unresolved D. V was pared by 0 bases and J by 0 bases, with 6 bases between. CDR3 length: 14 residues. CDR1 and CDR2 from the germline V gene are SGHNT and YYREEE (reference sequence). CDR3 sequence: CASSLEHMNTEAFF. Here the CDR3 DNA reads TGTGCCAGCAGCTTGGAACACATGAACACTGAAGCTTTCTTT.

The V and J genes are TRBV11-2 and TRBJ1-2; TRBD1 agrees at 12 bases. This CDR3 has 15 residues. With 4 bases clipped from V and 10 bases from J, the junction kept 10 bases outside the gene matches. The germline V gene encodes CDR1 SGHAT and CDR2 FQNNGV. CDR3 nucleotides: TGTGCCAGCAGCTCCCCCGGGACAGGGGGCTCTTTCTACACCTTC. Protein: CASSSPGTGGSFYTF. The entire variable domain, with the rest obtained from reference TRBV11-2 and TRBJ1-2, is as follows: EAGVAQSPRYKIIEKRQSVAFWCNPISGHATLYWYQQILGQGPKLLIQFQNNGVVDDSQLPKDRFSAERLKGVDSTLKIQPAKLEDSAVYLCASSSPGTGGSFYTFGSGTRLTVV.

The chain joins TRBV27 to TRBJ1-2, with TRBD1 as a possible D gene (6 bases). CDR1 MNHEY and CDR2 SMNVEV come from the germline V gene (reference sequence). The CDR3 is made up of 15 amino acids. The germline V and J ends were trimmed by 2 bases and 6 bases, with 16 bases remaining between them. The CDR3 spells CASSLSRGGADGYTF. The CDR3 DNA sequence: TGTGCCAGCAGTTTAAGTCGGGGGGGCGCGGATGGCTACACCTTC.

V gene TRBV28 combines with J gene TRBJ2-7; the match to TRBD1 covers 7 bases. Trimming cost V 5 bases and J 0 bases; bases outside gene matches: 10. The CDR3 totals 16 residues. CDR1 is MDHEN, CDR2 SYDVKM, per germline. This CDR3 is CASSLPRDSNSYEQYF. The CDR3 nucleotides read TGTGCCAGCAGTCTCCCCCGGGACAGCAACTCCTACGAGCAGTACTTC.

The rearrangement joins TRBV5-4 to TRBJ2-7; D is possibly TRBD1 (5 bases). CDR1 and CDR2 from the germline V gene are SGHNT and YYREEE (reference sequence). This CDR3 is 13 amino acids long. V was pared by 4 bases and J by 5 bases, with 13 bases between. CDR3 in amino acids: CASSQGETNEQYF. CDR3 coding DNA: TGTGCCAGCAGCCAAGGGGAAACGAACGAGCAGTACTTC.

The gene calls are TRBV13 and TRBJ2-3; 10 bases are shared with TRBD2. V was pared by 3 bases and J by 6 bases, with 6 bases of the junction left unmatched. The germline V gene encodes CDR1 PRHDT and CDR2 FYEKMQ (reference sequence). This CDR3 region has 15 residues. The CDR3 here is CASSFPSGGGDTQYF. The CDR3 DNA reads TGTGCCAGCAGCTTCCCTAGCGGGGGAGGGGATACGCAGTATTTT.

This clone has only a few counts. V is TRBV2 and J is TRBJ1-2; 8 positions agree with TRBD1. The ends lost 5 bases at V and 13 bases at J; junction bases unmatched: 3. There are 10 residues in the CDR3. Per the germline V gene, CDR1 is SNHLY and CDR2 is FYNNEI. CDR3 amino acids: CASSRTGCTF. Written as DNA, the CDR3 is TGTGCCAGCAGTCGGACAGGGTGCACCTTC. The complete variable domain, with remaining parts taken from reference TRBV2 and TRBJ1-2, reads EPEVTQTPSHQVTQMGQEVILRCVPISNHLYFYWYRQILGQKVEFLVSFYNNEISEKSEIFDDQFSVERPDGSNFTLKIRSTKLEDSAMYFCASSRTGCTFGSGTRLTVV.

With regard to this clone: The sample has other DNA sequences that encode this CDR3 too. CDR3 DNA sequence: TGTGCCAGCAGCTTACCAGGGGGCGCGGGCACAGATACGCAGTATTTT. Translating gives CASSLPGGAGTDTQYF. The rearrangement links TRBV7-9 to TRBJ2-3, with 8 bases that match TRBD1. The ends lost 2 bases at V and 1 base at J; junction bases unmatched: 5. Per the germline V gene, CDR1 is SEHNR and CDR2 is FQNEAQ (reference sequence). The CDR3 loop spans 16 amino acids.

This clone ranks as medium-sized. J is TRBJ2-7 and V is TRBV6-1, with 8 bases matching TRBD2. Germline lookup yields CDR1 MNHNS and CDR2 SASEGT. V lost 1 base to trimming and J lost 5 bases; unmatched junction nucleotides: 4. The CDR3 totals 14 residues. CDR3 coding DNA: TGTGCCAGCAGTGAAGGTTACGGGGGGGACGAGCAGTACTTC. Its protein product is CASSEGYGGDEQYF.